A single sample is the source of the 14 T cell receptor beta chains below, sequenced in a study of blood T cell repertoires in COVID-19. Sequencing was performed with immunoSEQ multiplex PCR; in TCRdb, only in-frame clones are kept and a portion is missing. The table has 150,000 to 200,000 clones, approximately 90% seen once. The sequencing sample was made of peripheral blood. Source of these receptors: a man aged 18 to 30 with acute or convalescent COVID-19.

With respect to this clone: Other nucleotide sequences in the sample specify the same CDR3. The DNA for the CDR3 is TGTGCCAGCAGCTCCCTCGCGGGGGGGCCAACCGGGGAGCTGTTTTTT. Residues: CASSSLAGGPTGELFF. The V gene is TRBV7-9, the J gene TRBJ2-2; 9 bases map to TRBD2. V shed 4 bases and J 5 bases; nucleotides not matched to a gene: 8. Germline values: CDR1 SEHNR, CDR2 FQNEAQ (reference sequence). The CDR3 runs to 16 residues. The full variable domain, with the rest looked up from reference TRBV7-9 and TRBJ2-2, is DTGVSQNPRHKITKRGQNVTFRCDPISEHNRLYWYRQTLGQGPEFLTYFQNEAQLEKSRLLSDRFSAERPKGSFSTLEIQRTEQGDSAMYLCASSSLAGGPTGELFFGEGSRLTVL.

The CDR3 protein is CASRRLSGELFF. DNA of the CDR3: TGCGCCAGCAGGAGGTTGTCCGGGGAGCTGTTTTTT. The rearrangement links TRBV5-1 to TRBJ2-2, with D unclear. The CDR3 contains 12 residues. Trimming took 5 bases from V and 6 from J, leaving 8 bases between them. Germline CDR1 reads SGHRS; CDR2 reads YFSETQ.

The rearrangement links TRBV28 to TRBJ2-7, with TRBD1 identical over 9 bases. V was pared by 3 bases and J by 1 base, with 4 bases of the junction left unmatched. The germline V gene encodes CDR1 MDHEN and CDR2 SYDVKM. The CDR3 is made up of 15 amino acids. The CDR3, as DNA: TGTGCCAGCAGTTTTACGGGACAGGGTTCCTACGAGCAGTACGTC. It specifies CASSFTGQGSYEQYV.

This chain links TRBV2 with TRBJ2-7, with TRBD2 as a possible D gene (6 bases). Germline V gene lookup returns CDR1 SNHLY and CDR2 FYNNEI. Between the trimmed V and J ends, which lost 3 bases and 3 bases, there was a span of 12 bases. The CDR3 loop spans 14 amino acids. The CDR3: CASSEEGQFYEQYF. The DNA of the CDR3 is TGTGCCAGCAGTGAGGAGGGGCAGTTCTACGAGCAGTACTTC.

J is TRBJ2-7 and V is TRBV5-5, with 7 bases identical to TRBD2. Germline V lookup: CDR1 SGHKS, CDR2 YYEKEE (reference sequence). CDR3 size: 13 residues. V trimming: 0 bases; J trimming: 6 bases; junction bases outside the gene matches: 3. CDR3 in amino acids: CASSLGEGIEQYF. The CDR3 nucleotides read TGTGCCAGCAGCTTGGGGGAGGGCATCGAGCAGTACTTC.

This clone was counted only a few times. This rearrangement joins TRBV30 to TRBJ1-1; D uncertain. The CDR3 spans 11 residues. CDR1 and CDR2 (germline): GTSNPN, SVGIG (reference sequence). The germline V and J ends were trimmed by 5 bases and 8 bases, with 12 bases remaining between them. CDR3 protein: CAWGRRREAFF. The CDR3 nucleotides are TGTGCCTGGGGGAGAAGGAGAGAAGCTTTCTTT.

The V gene is TRBV28, the J gene TRBJ2-1; 7 bases agree with TRBD1. The J segment lost 9 bases and the V segment lost 6 bases, leaving 14 bases of the junction unmatched. The CDR3 has 15 amino acids. From germline, CDR1 is MDHEN and CDR2 SYDVKM. The CDR3 nucleotides read TGTGCCAGCAGATCTGTGACGAGGGGGCGCGGTGAGCAGTTCTTC. This gives the protein CASRSVTRGRGEQFF.

This clone occurred many times. This chain joins TRBV30 and TRBJ1-2, with a weak D call TRBD1 (6 bases). This CDR3 is 12 amino acids long. V lost 1 base to trimming and J lost 8 bases, with 11 bases between them. CDR1 and CDR2 from the germline V gene are GTSNPN and SVGIG (reference sequence). The CDR3, as DNA: TGTGCCTGGAGTGGTGGGGGCTGGGGCTACACCTTC. Its translation is CAWSGGGWGYTF.

This chain uses TRBV5-4 with TRBJ2-3, with 7 bases lining up with TRBD1. Germline V gives CDR1 SGHNT, CDR2 YYREEE (reference sequence). The CDR3 contains 15 residues. With 2 bases clipped from V and 3 bases from J, the junction kept 6 bases outside the gene matches. DNA of the CDR3: TGTGCCAGCAGCTTTGACAGGGTCTCGACAGATACGCAGTATTTT. Protein: CASSFDRVSTDTQYF. The full variable domain, completed using reference TRBV5-4 and TRBJ2-3, is ETGVTQSPTHLIKTRGQQVTLRCSSQSGHNTVSWYQQALGQGPQFIFQYYREEENGRGNFPPRFSGLQFPNYSSELNVNALELDDSALYLCASSFDRVSTDTQYFGPGTRLTVL.

The J gene is TRBJ2-1, the V gene TRBV5-1; 10 bases are shared with TRBD2. The CDR3 contains 19 residues. The ends lost 2 bases at V and 6 bases at J; junction bases unmatched: 17. The germline CDR1 and CDR2 sequences are SGHRS and YFSETQ. DNA for the CDR3: TGCGCCAGCAGCTTCACGATCCGGATAGCGGGGGGTAGTCCCAATGAGCAGTTCTTC. Encoded protein: CASSFTIRIAGGSPNEQFF. Filled out from reference TRBV5-1 and TRBJ2-1, the complete variable domain reads KAGVTQTPRYLIKTRGQQVTLSCSPISGHRSVSWYQQTPGQGLQFLFEYFSETQRNKGNFPGRFSGRQFSNSRSEMNVSTLELGDSALYLCASSFTIRIAGGSPNEQFFGPGTRLTVL.

The chain links TRBV7-2 to TRBJ1-3; 7 positions match TRBD1. After removal of 6 bases from V and 4 bases from J, the junction contained 3 bases not matched to a gene. The CDR3 has 13 residues. Germline V gene data show CDR1 as SGHTA and CDR2 as FQGNSA. CDR3 DNA sequence: TGTGCCAGCAGAGGGGGCGCGGGAAACACCATATATTTT. Protein product: CASRGGAGNTIYF.

The rearrangement uses TRBV5-1 and TRBJ1-4, with D perhaps TRBD1 (6 bases). Germline V lookup: CDR1 SGHRS, CDR2 YFSETQ. V was shortened by 1 base and J by 2 bases, with 15 bases between the two germline ends. This CDR3 contains 17 residues. The CDR3 nucleotides read TGCGCCAGCAGCTTGTTCTCCAGGGGAACGACTAATGAAAAACTGTTTTTT. It encodes CASSLFSRGTTNEKLFF.

The chain combines TRBV11-3 with TRBJ2-1, with 10 bases that match TRBD2. Losses at the gene ends were 2 bases for V and 2 bases for J; bases not matched to a gene: 0. CDR3 length: 15 residues. Germline-derived CDR1 and CDR2 are SGHNT and YENEEA. The CDR3 loop reads CASSLSGGAYNEQFF. Written as DNA, the CDR3 is TGTGCCAGCAGCTTAAGCGGGGGGGCCTACAATGAGCAGTTCTTC.

The chain is built from TRBV7-3 and TRBJ2-1, with TRBD1 matching over 7 bases. The CDR3 spans 19 residues. Looked up from germline, CDR1 is SGHTA and CDR2 is FQGTGA. V lost 5 bases, J lost 3 bases, and 19 bases stayed unmatched. DNA for the CDR3: TGTGCCAGCAGCGCCCCCCCCAGTATCCGGGACAGTGTCTACAATGAGCAGTTCTTC. This codes for CASSAPPSIRDSVYNEQFF.